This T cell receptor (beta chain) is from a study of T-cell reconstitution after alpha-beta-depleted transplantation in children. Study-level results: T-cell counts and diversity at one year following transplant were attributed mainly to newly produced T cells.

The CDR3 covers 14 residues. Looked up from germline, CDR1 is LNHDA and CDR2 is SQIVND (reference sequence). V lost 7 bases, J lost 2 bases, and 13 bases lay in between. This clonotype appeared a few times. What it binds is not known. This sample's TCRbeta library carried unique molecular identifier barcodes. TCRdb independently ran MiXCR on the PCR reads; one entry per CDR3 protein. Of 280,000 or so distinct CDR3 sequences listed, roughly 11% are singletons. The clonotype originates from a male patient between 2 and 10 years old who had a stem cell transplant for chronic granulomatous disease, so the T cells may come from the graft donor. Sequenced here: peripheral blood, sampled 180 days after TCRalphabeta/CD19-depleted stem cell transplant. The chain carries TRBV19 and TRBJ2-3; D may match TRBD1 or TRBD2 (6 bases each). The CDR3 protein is CASTAGTYTDTQYF. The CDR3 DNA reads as TGTGCCAGTACTGCGGGGACATACACAGATACGCAGTATTTT.